The 8 T cell receptor beta chains below were found in one sample sequenced in a study of cytomegalovirus exposure and HLA in healthy donors. Primers: 60 Vbeta forward and 13 Jbeta reverse. Here immunoSEQ multiplex PCR was the method, and the copy in TCRdb shows in-frame clones only, minus some. The sample has about 130,000 clones, about 80% seen once. Sequenced sample: PBMCs. The receptors were gathered from a woman aged 40 to 50 in good health and CMV-seropositive.

With respect to this clone: Its ends do not fully match the called genes, so a read error is possible. CDR3 coding DNA: TGTGTCAGCAGTTACTCGAGCCGGGGAAATCAGCCCCAGCATTTT. It is translated as CVSSYSSRGNQPQHF. This rearrangement joins TRBV6-5 to TRBJ1-5, with D uncertain. Germline CDR1 reads MNHEY; CDR2 reads SVGAGI. This CDR3 is 15 amino acids long.

The chain recombines TRBV7-2 with TRBJ2-3, with D possibly matching TRBD2 (6 bases). The CDR3 has 14 residues. Germline lookup yields CDR1 SGHTA and CDR2 FQGNSA. Trimming left V 5 bases short and J 0 bases short, with 9 bases between. The CDR3 coding sequence is TGTGCCAGCAGCCTGGCGGGGAGCACAGATACGCAGTATTTT. Amino acid sequence: CASSLAGSTDTQYF.

This chain connects TRBV7-2 to TRBJ1-1; no firm D call. The CDR3 extends over 13 amino acids. V lost 5 bases to trimming and J lost 1 base, with 8 bases between them. Germline V gives CDR1 SGHTA, CDR2 FQGNSA. CDR3: CASSKTPNTEAFF. In nucleotides, the CDR3 is TGTGCCAGCAGCAAGACTCCGAACACTGAAGCTTTCTTT.

The chain uses TRBV28 and TRBJ1-4; 7 bases align to TRBD1. V lost 2 bases to trimming and J lost 5 bases; unmatched junction nucleotides: 8. This CDR3 contains 16 residues. Germline loops: CDR1 MDHEN, CDR2 SYDVKM. The CDR3 reads CASSLDQTGKNEKLFF. DNA for the CDR3: TGTGCCAGCAGTTTAGACCAGACAGGGAAAAATGAAAAACTGTTTTTT.

This sequence joins TRBV6-5 and TRBJ1-4; D might be TRBD1 (6 bases). Trimming took off 6 bases at V and 7 bases at J, with 18 bases between the two ends. The CDR3 loop spans 15 amino acids. Germline values: CDR1 MNHEY, CDR2 SVGAGI. CDR3 coding DNA: TGTGCCAGCAGCATCGGGACAAGAAGTGGTGAAAAACTGTTTTTT. Protein product: CASSIGTRSGEKLFF.

The chain has TRBV9 and TRBJ2-7; TRBD2 matches 7 bases. Germline loops: CDR1 SGDLS, CDR2 YYNGEE. V gave up 4 bases and J gave up 2 bases; unmatched junction bases: 9. The CDR3 is 15 amino acids. The DNA of the CDR3 is TGTGCCAGCAGCCCCTTTTGGGAGGGCCCCTACGAGCAGTACTTC. This gives the protein CASSPFWEGPYEQYF.

This clone was observed a handful of times. This chain joins TRBV19 and TRBJ1-2; D possibly corresponds to TRBD1 (5 bases). The CDR3 totals 13 residues. Germline V lookup: CDR1 LNHDA, CDR2 SQIVND (reference sequence). The V end lost 3 bases, the J end lost 4 bases, and 9 bases lay between the germline ends. In nucleotides, the CDR3 is TGTGCCAGTAGTATGGCAGGGTCCTATGGCTACACCTTC. Translated, it gives CASSMAGSYGYTF.

This clone was picked up a small number of times. The V call is TRBV7-9, the J call TRBJ2-4, with TRBD2 as a possible D gene (6 bases). Per germline, CDR1 SEHNR and CDR2 FQNEAQ (reference sequence). The CDR3 length is 15 residues. V was clipped by 0 bases and J by 7 bases, with 13 bases between them. CDR3 DNA: TGTGCCAGCAGCTTAGCGGGCGGGGCCCCCAACATTCAGTACTTC. It translates to CASSLAGGAPNIQYF.